This T cell receptor (beta chain) was retrieved from a study of T cell responses to AZD1222 COVID-19 vaccine. Profiling relied on immunoSEQ multiplex PCR, and the TCRdb table lists in-frame clones only, not all of them. The sample lists roughly 140,000 clones, around 88% occurring once. Study-wide results and caveats: Spike was spanned by vaccine-associated CD4 TCRs, with dominance at 160-218 and 743-854. Seropositive status at baseline applied to only a handful of AZD1222 recipients. Two AZD1222 administrations were followed by greater Spike-specific TCR breadth and depth.

Germline CDR1 reads LNHNV; CDR2 reads YYDKDF (reference sequence). Trimming shortened V by 2 bases and J by 2 bases, and 13 bases separated the two germline ends. This CDR3 region has 16 residues. This clone was observed a few times. Its antigen is still unknown. The sequences come from peripheral blood, collected on day 0 of AZD1222 vaccination. The TCR sequence derives from an adult in good health. V usage is TRBV15 and J usage is TRBJ2-1; TRBD2 is a possible D gene (5 bases). This CDR3 reads CATSRISSRPYNEQFF. The CDR3 bases are TGTGCCACCAGCAGAATATCTAGCAGACCCTACAATGAGCAGTTCTTC.